The 14 T cell receptor beta chains below all came from one sample that was sequenced in a study of T cell responses to AZD1222 COVID-19 vaccine. Produced via immunoSEQ multiplex PCR; TCRdb's table is partial and in-frame only. The table lists 150,000 to 200,000 clones, just over 90% of them singletons. The sample consisted of peripheral blood, taken on day 0 of AZD1222 vaccination. Receptors originate from an adult in good health.

The chain employs TRBV4-2 and TRBJ2-3; D is perhaps TRBD2 (6 bases). Germline V lookup: CDR1 LGHNA, CDR2 YNFKEQ. V lost 1 base to trimming and J lost 0 bases, with 11 bases between them. There are 16 residues in the CDR3. CDR3 bases: TGTGCCAGCAGCCAAGGGAGTAGCGGCAGCACAGATACGCAGTATTTT. Translating it yields CASSQGSSGSTDTQYF.

The chain uses TRBV6-5 and TRBJ2-5; 10 bases align to TRBD2. CDR1 and CDR2 (germline): MNHEY, SVGAGI. The CDR3 is made up of 16 amino acids. With 4 bases clipped from V and 1 base from J, the junction kept 6 bases outside the gene matches. CDR3 region: CASSSGTSEIQETQYF. The CDR3 coding sequence is TGTGCCAGCAGTTCCGGGACTAGCGAAATCCAAGAGACCCAGTACTTC.

The chain combines TRBV4-1 with TRBJ1-2; TRBD1 aligns across 8 bases. This CDR3 has 15 residues. Germline CDR1 reads MGHRA; CDR2 reads YSYEKL. V shed 1 base, J shed 3 bases, and the junction held 4 bases outside the gene matches. The CDR3 DNA reads TGCGCCAGCAGCCAAGGGCAGGGGGCGGACTATGGCTACACCTTC. Residues: CASSQGQGADYGYTF.

The CDR3 loop is CASSVVEGLGYNEQFF. CDR3 bases: TGTGCCAGCAGCGTAGTTGAGGGACTAGGGTACAATGAGCAGTTCTTC. The chain couples TRBV9 to TRBJ2-1, with TRBD2 identical over 8 bases. The V and J ends lost 0 bases and 4 bases, in that order; junction bases with no gene match: 6. Germline CDR1 and CDR2: SGDLS and YYNGEE. The CDR3 totals 16 residues.

V is TRBV7-2 and J is TRBJ1-2; no clear D gene. The germline CDR1 and CDR2 sequences are SGHTA and FQGNSA. With 2 bases removed from V and 8 bases from J, the gap between germline ends came to 18 bases. The length of the CDR3 is 15 residues. CDR3 sequence reads: CASSLWTGEMGGYTF. CDR3 nucleotide sequence: TGTGCCAGCAGCTTATGGACGGGAGAGATGGGGGGCTACACCTTC.

The rearrangement joins TRBV10-2 to TRBJ2-2; D gene uncertain. Germline V gene lookup returns CDR1 WSHSY and CDR2 SAAADI. CDR3 length: 11 residues. Trimming took 8 bases from V and 5 from J, leaving 6 bases between them. CDR3: CASSRTGELFF. The CDR3 DNA sequence: TGCGCCAGCTCAAGGACCGGGGAGCTGTTTTTT.

The CDR3 sequence: CAWRDSPWGYTF. DNA of the CDR3: TGTGCCTGGAGGGATTCCCCTTGGGGCTACACCTTC. J is TRBJ1-2 and V is TRBV30; D remains ambiguous. This CDR3 spans 12 amino acids. With 3 bases removed from V and 8 bases from J, the gap between germline ends came to 13 bases. Germline CDR1 and CDR2: GTSNPN and SVGIG (reference sequence). The full variable domain, its missing parts supplied by reference TRBV30 and TRBJ1-2, is SQTIHQWPATLVQPVGSPLSLECTVEGTSNPNLYWYRQAAGRGLQLLFYSVGIGQISSEVPQNLSASRPQDRQFILSSKKLLLSDSGFYLCAWRDSPWGYTFGSGTRLTVV.

This clone was picked up one time. A read error may account for a junction end that differs from germline. The rearrangement uses TRBV5-6 and TRBJ1-3, with 7 nucleotides matching TRBD1. The CDR3 spans 16 residues. The germline CDR1 and CDR2 sequences are SGHDT and YYEEEE. The CDR3 region has the DNA TGTGCCAGCACCGGACAGGATGAGGGATCTGTAAACACCATATATTTT. It is translated as CASTGQDEGSVNTIYF.

This clone was seen a few times. The V call is TRBV6-5, the J call TRBJ1-6; no clear D. The CDR3 covers 14 residues. V gave up 2 bases and J gave up 9 bases, with 11 bases separating them. Germline CDR1 reads MNHEY; CDR2 reads SVGAGI. The CDR3 protein is CASSYDGVASPLHF. The CDR3 DNA is TGTGCCAGCAGTTACGACGGGGTGGCTTCACCCCTCCACTTT.

The chain has TRBV18 and TRBJ1-2, with D tentatively TRBD1 (6 bases). Germline V gene data show CDR1 as KGHSH and CDR2 as LQKENI. CDR3 length: 17 residues. Between the trimmed V and J ends, which lost 2 bases and 4 bases, there was a span of 20 bases. CDR3 nucleotides: TGTGCCAGCTCACCAGGAACCGGGGGGGCAAAGCGCTATGGCTACACCTTC. Its translation is CASSPGTGGAKRYGYTF. Using reference TRBV18 and TRBJ1-2 for the parts outside the CDR3, the full variable domain is NAGVMQNPRHLVRRRGQEARLRCSPMKGHSHVYWYRQLPEEGLKFMVYLQKENIIDESGMPKERFSAEFPKEGPSILRIQQVVRGDSAAYFCASSPGTGGAKRYGYTFGSGTRLTVV.

The chain has TRBV27 and TRBJ1-4, with D unclear. Germline CDR1 MNHEY, CDR2 SMNVEV (reference sequence). Trimming cost V 6 bases and J 5 bases, with 4 bases left between them. The CDR3 has 11 amino acids. The CDR3 is CASSGNEKLFF. CDR3 DNA sequence: TGTGCCAGCAGCGGAAATGAAAAACTGTTTTTT.

J is TRBJ2-7 and V is TRBV6-5; D might be TRBD2 (7 bases). Germline CDR1 MNHEY, CDR2 SVGAGI. Trimming removed 2 bases from V and 3 bases from J, with 14 bases in between. This CDR3 has 15 amino acids. Written as DNA, the CDR3 is TGTGCCAGCAGTTACATGAGGGGGGGTTTCTACGAGCAGTACTTC. The encoded protein is CASSYMRGGFYEQYF.

The chain combines TRBV2 with TRBJ1-6; no clear D. Trimming stripped 6 bases from V and 0 bases from J, with 12 bases between. The CDR3 is 16 residues long. In germline, CDR1 is SNHLY, CDR2 FYNNEI. This CDR3 reads CASSEQRSSYNSPLHF. The CDR3 DNA reads TGTGCCAGCAGCGAACAGCGGAGCTCCTATAATTCACCCCTCCACTTT. The variable domain in full, completed from reference TRBV2 and TRBJ1-6, reads EPEVTQTPSHQVTQMGQEVILRCVPISNHLYFYWYRQILGQKVEFLVSFYNNEISEKSEIFDDQFSVERPDGSNFTLKIRSTKLEDSAMYFCASSEQRSSYNSPLHFGNGTRLTVT.

The chain has TRBV5-1 and TRBJ1-2; 8 nucleotides align to TRBD1. V shed 5 bases and J 6 bases; nucleotides not matched to a gene: 6. CDR3 size: 13 residues. Germline-derived CDR1 and CDR2 are SGHRS and YFSETQ. The CDR3 region is CASRMDRENGYTF. CDR3 coding DNA: TGCGCCAGCAGGATGGACAGGGAGAATGGCTACACCTTC.